The T cell receptor (beta chain) under discussion was sequenced for a study of esophageal squamous cell carcinoma under preoperative chemotherapy. For the study at large: TCR repertoires were profiled from both peripheral blood T cells and tumor-infiltrating lymphocytes. Notes on the study in general: Abundant clones tended to shrink rather than expand after paclitaxel-nedaplatin.

A remark on this clonotype: The antigen remains unidentified. At one boundary the junction diverges from the germline segment, which might be a read error.

CDR3 length: 14 residues. The germline V gene encodes CDR1 SGHTA and CDR2 FQGNSA. TCRdb independently ran MiXCR on the PCR reads; one entry per CDR3 protein. The sample has roughly 30,000 distinct CDR3 sequences, approximately 51% seen once; the top ten hold approximately 25%. Time point denoted: after preoperative PTX-NDP chemotherapy. Paclitaxel-nedaplatin chemotherapy was given to patients ahead of their surgery. The sample was collected from a patient given preoperative chemotherapy. The chain is built from TRBV7-2 and TRBJ2-3; D remains ambiguous. The sequence was obtained from a human donor with esophageal squamous cell carcinoma. The donor label of this sample is uncertain. The CDR3 protein is CASRWQCATDTQYF. DNA for the CDR3: TGTGCCAGCAGGTGGCAGTGTGCCACAGATACGCAGTATTTC.